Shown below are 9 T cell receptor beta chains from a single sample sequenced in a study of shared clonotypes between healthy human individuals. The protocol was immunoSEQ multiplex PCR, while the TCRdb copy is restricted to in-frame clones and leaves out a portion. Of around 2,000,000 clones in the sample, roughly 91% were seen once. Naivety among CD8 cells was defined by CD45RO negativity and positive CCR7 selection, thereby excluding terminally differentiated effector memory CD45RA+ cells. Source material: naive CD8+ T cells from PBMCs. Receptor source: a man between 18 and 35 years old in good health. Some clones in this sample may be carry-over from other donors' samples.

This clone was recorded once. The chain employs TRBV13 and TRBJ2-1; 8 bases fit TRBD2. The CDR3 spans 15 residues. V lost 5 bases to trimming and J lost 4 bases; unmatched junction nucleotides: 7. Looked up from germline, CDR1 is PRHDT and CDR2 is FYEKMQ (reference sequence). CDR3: CASSIGRGPYNEQFF. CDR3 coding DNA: TGTGCCAGCAGCATCGGGAGGGGCCCTTACAATGAGCAGTTCTTC.

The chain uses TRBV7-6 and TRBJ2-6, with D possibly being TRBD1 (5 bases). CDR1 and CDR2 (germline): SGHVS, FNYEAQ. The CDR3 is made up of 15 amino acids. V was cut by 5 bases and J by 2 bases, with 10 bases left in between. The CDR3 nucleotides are TGTGCCAGCAGCCTCGGACAAGCTGGGGCCAACGTCCTGACTTTC. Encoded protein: CASSLGQAGANVLTF.

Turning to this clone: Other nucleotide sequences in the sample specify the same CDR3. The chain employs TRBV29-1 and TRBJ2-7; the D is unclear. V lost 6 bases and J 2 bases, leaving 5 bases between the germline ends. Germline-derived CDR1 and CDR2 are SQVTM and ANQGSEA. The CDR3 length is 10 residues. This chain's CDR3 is CSVLTYEQYF. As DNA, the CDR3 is TGCAGCGTATTAACCTACGAGCAGTACTTC.

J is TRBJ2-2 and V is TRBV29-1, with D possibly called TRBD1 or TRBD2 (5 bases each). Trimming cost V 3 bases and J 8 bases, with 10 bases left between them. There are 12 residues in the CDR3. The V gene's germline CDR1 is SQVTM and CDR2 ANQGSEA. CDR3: CSVDTGTGELFF. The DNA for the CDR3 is TGCAGCGTTGATACCGGGACGGGGGAGCTGTTTTTT.

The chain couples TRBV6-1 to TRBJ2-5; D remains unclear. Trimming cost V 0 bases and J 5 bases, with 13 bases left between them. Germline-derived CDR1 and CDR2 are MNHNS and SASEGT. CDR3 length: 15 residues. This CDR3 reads CASSEARWLGETQYF. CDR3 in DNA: TGTGCCAGCAGTGAAGCGCGGTGGTTGGGGGAGACCCAGTACTTC.

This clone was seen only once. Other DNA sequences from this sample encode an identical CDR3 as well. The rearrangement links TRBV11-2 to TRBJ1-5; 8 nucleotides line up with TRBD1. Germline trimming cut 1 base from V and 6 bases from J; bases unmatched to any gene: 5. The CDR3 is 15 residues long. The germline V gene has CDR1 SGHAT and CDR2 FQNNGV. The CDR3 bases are TGTGCCAGCAGCTTAGGGGCAGGGGGCACTCAGCCCCAGCATTTT. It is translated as CASSLGAGGTQPQHF.

The CDR3 DNA reads as TGTGCCAGCAGTGAACCCAGGGGGGACTCTGGGGCCAACGTCCTGACTTTC. Its protein is CASSEPRGDSGANVLTF. This rearrangement joins TRBV2 to TRBJ2-6; D perhaps matches TRBD1 (7 bases). Per the germline V gene, CDR1 is SNHLY and CDR2 is FYNNEI. The ends were cut back, 2 bases at V and 0 bases at J, with 11 bases in the middle. The CDR3 totals 17 residues.

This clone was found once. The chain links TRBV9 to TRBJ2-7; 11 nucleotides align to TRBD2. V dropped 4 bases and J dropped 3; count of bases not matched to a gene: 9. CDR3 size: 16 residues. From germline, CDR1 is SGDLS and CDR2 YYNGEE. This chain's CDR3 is CASSSPLAGGGYEQYF. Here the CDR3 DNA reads TGTGCCAGCAGCTCCCCTCTAGCGGGAGGTGGCTACGAGCAGTACTTC. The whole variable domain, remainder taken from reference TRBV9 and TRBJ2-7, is DSGVTQTPKHLITATGQRVTLRCSPRSGDLSVYWYQQSLDQGLQFLIQYYNGEERAKGNILERFSAQQFPDLHSELNLSSLELGDSALYFCASSSPLAGGGYEQYFGPGTRLTVT.

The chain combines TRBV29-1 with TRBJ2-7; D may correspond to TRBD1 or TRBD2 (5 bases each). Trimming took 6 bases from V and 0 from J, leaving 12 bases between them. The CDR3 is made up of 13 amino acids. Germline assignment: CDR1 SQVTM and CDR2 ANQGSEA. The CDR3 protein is CSVRGSSSYEQYF. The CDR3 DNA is TGCAGCGTCCGGGGCTCAAGCTCCTACGAGCAGTACTTC.